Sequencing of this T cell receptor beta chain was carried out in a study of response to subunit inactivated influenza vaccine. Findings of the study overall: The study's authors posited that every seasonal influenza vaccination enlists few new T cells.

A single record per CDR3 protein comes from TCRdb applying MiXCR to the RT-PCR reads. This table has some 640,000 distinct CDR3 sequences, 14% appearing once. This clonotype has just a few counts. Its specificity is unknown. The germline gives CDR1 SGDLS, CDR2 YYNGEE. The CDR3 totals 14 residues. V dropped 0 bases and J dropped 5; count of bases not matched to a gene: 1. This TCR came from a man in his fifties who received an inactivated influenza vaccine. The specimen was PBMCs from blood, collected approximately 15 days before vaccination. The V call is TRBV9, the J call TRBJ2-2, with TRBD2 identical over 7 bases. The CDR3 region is CASSVDGRTGELFF. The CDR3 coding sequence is TGTGCCAGCAGCGTAGACGGGAGGACCGGGGAGCTGTTTTTT.